This is a list of T cell receptor beta chains from one sample in a study of OX40 agonist ivuxolimab in advanced cancers. Libraries were prepared by immunoSEQ multiplex PCR; TCRdb keeps only in-frame clonotypes and omits some of them. The table lists approximately 78,000 clones, roughly 83% of them singletons. Sequencing was performed on CD4+ or CD8+ T cells sorted from blood, taken in a trial of the OX40 agonist ivuxolimab. These receptors all come from an adult with an advanced solid tumor such as melanoma, head and neck, liver or kidney cancer. Both conserved end residues are part of each CDR3. Each record gives: clone size, J gene, V gene, D gene, CDR3 protein, CDR3 DNA. A D gene is named only where the DNA matches it firmly. The size of a clone is reported for some rows only, either as once, few or many, or as a class for expanded clones.

. | TRBJ1-2 | TRBV19 | . | CASKFDRNYGYTF | TGTGCCAGTAAATTCGACAGGAACTATGGCTACACCTTC
. | TRBJ1-1 | TRBV5-1 | . | CASSLASGSGTEAFF | TGCGCCAGCAGCTTGGCCTCAGGGTCGGGCACTGAAGCTTTCTTT
. | TRBJ2-2 | TRBV5-1 | . | CASSLASAWTGELFF | TGCGCCAGCAGCTTGGCGAGTGCTTGGACCGGGGAGCTGTTTTTT
few | TRBJ2-2 | TRBV27 | . | CASSSTRNKNTGELFF | TGTGCCAGCAGTTCAACAAGAAACAAGAACACCGGGGAGCTGTTTTTT
. | TRBJ2-7 | TRBV7-9 | TRBD2 | CASSSSSGRSSYEQYF | TGTGCCAGCAGCTCATCTAGCGGGAGGAGCTCCTACGAGCAGTACTTC
. | TRBJ2-5 | TRBV9 | . | CASSVGLLETQYF | TGTGCCAGCAGCGTGGGACTTTTAGAGACCCAGTACTTC
. | TRBJ1-4 | TRBV30 | . | CAWSVGRVLTEKLFF | TGTGCCTGGAGTGTAGGGAGGGTACTGACCGAAAAACTGTTTTTT
. | TRBJ1-1 | TRBV11-2 | TRBD1 | CASSFQGALEAFF | TGTGCCAGCAGCTTTCAGGGGGCCCTGGAAGCTTTCTTT
. | TRBJ1-3 | TRBV21-1 | . | CASTLTGESFAGNTIYF | TGTGCCAGCACCCTGACAGGGGAAAGCTTCGCTGGAAACACCATATATTTT
. | TRBJ2-7 | TRBV10-2 | . | CASRTGPGFYEQYF | TGCGCCAGCAGAACGGGCCCCGGATTCTACGAGCAGTACTTC
. | TRBJ2-1 | TRBV7-2 | TRBD1 | CASSDWDRGGGNEQFF | TGTGCCAGCAGCGACTGGGACAGGGGAGGGGGCAATGAGCAGTTCTTC
. | TRBJ2-1 | TRBV18 | . | CASSPLPSSHNEQFF | TGTGCCAGCTCACCACTCCCCTCATCACACAATGAGCAGTTCTTC
. | TRBJ2-1 | TRBV19 | . | CASSPRANNEQFF | TGTGCCAGTAGTCCCCGAGCGAACAATGAGCAGTTCTTC
. | TRBJ2-1 | TRBV2 | TRBD2 | CASLGLAHYNEQFF | TGTGCCAGCTTGGGACTAGCACACTACAATGAGCAGTTCTTC
. | TRBJ2-1 | TRBV5-1 | . | CASSSLRYNEQFF | TGCGCCAGCAGCTCCCTCCGGTACAATGAGCAGTTCTTC
. | TRBJ2-7 | TRBV6-5 | . | CASSYRPGGHYEQYF | TGTGCCAGCAGTTACCGCCCCGGGGGTCACTACGAGCAGTACTTC
. | TRBJ2-5 | TRBV11-2 | . | CASSFGGKERETQYF | TGTGCCAGCAGCTTCGGCGGAAAGGAAAGAGAGACCCAGTACTTC
. | TRBJ1-4 | TRBV6-1 | . | CASSEAVTGPNEKLFF | TGTGCCAGCAGTGAAGCGGTCACAGGGCCTAATGAAAAACTGTTTTTT
. | TRBJ2-5 | TRBV5-5 | . | CASSLEVGQETQYF | TGTGCCAGCAGCTTGGAAGTGGGCCAAGAGACCCAGTACTTC
. | TRBJ1-3 | TRBV4-1 | TRBD1 | CASSRKPTGTAEVGNTIYF | TGCGCCAGCAGCCGAAAGCCAACCGGGACAGCAGAGGTCGGAAACACCATATATTTT
. | TRBJ2-1 | TRBV5-1 | TRBD2 | CASSLVLAGNEQFF | TGCGCCAGCAGCTTGGTCCTAGCGGGAAATGAGCAGTTCTTC
. | TRBJ2-1 | TRBV7-8 | TRBD2 | CASSPQGLAGAIGTNEQFF | TGTGCCAGCAGCCCCCAGGGACTAGCGGGAGCCATTGGGACCAATGAGCAGTTCTTC
. | TRBJ2-7 | TRBV6-1 | . | CASTLMQVRGYEQYF | TGTGCCAGCACCCTCATGCAGGTGAGAGGATACGAGCAGTACTTC
. | TRBJ2-1 | TRBV7-3 | TRBD2 | CASSSDPTSGGSEFF | TGTGCCAGCAGCTCCGACCCTACTAGCGGGGGGAGTGAGTTCTTC
. | TRBJ2-7 | TRBV18 | . | CASSPGSYEQYF | TGTGCCAGCTCACCTGGCAGTTACGAGCAGTACTTC
. | TRBJ2-7 | TRBV5-1 | TRBD2 | CASSRSGGGSYEQYF | TGCGCCAGCAGCCGTAGCGGGGGAGGTTCCTACGAGCAGTACTTC
. | TRBJ2-7 | TRBV29-1 | . | CSVVGVSYEQYF | TGCAGCGTTGTCGGGGTCTCCTACGAGCAGTACTTC
. | TRBJ2-1 | TRBV13 | TRBD2 | CASSWRPSGIVNEQFF | TGTGCCAGCAGCTGGCGGCCTAGCGGGATTGTCAATGAGCAGTTCTTC
. | TRBJ2-2 | TRBV7-2 | . | CASSPRGELNTGELFF | TGTGCCAGCAGCCCCCGGGGAGAATTAAACACCGGGGAGCTGTTTTTT
. | TRBJ2-1 | TRBV11-2 | . | CASSFYGTLNEQFF | TGTGCCAGCAGCTTCTACGGGACGCTCAATGAGCAGTTCTTC
. | TRBJ2-7 | TRBV13 | TRBD2 | CASSYLAGGDYEQYF | TGTGCCAGCAGCTACCTAGCGGGAGGGGACTACGAGCAGTACTTC
. | TRBJ1-5 | TRBV11-3 | . | CASSLDLGNQPQHF | TGTGCCAGCAGCTTAGATCTAGGCAATCAGCCCCAGCATTTT
. | TRBJ1-4 | TRBV12-5 | TRBD1 | CASALSGQVQSGGLFF | TGTGCTAGTGCCCTTTCGGGACAGGTCCAAAGTGGGGGACTGTTTTTT
. | TRBJ1-3 | TRBV6-1 | TRBD1 | CASSVGDSYSGNTIYF | TGTGCCAGCAGTGTTGGGGACAGCTACTCTGGAAACACCATATATTTT
. | TRBJ2-6 | TRBV27 | . | CASSLSSGANVLTF | TGTGCCAGCAGTCTCAGCTCTGGGGCCAACGTCCTGACTTTC
. | TRBJ1-5 | TRBV18 | . | CASSPRDGFNQPQHF | TGTGCCAGCTCACCTCGGGACGGGTTCAATCAGCCCCAGCATTTT
. | TRBJ2-2 | TRBV7-3 | . | CASSSGHITGELFF | TGTGCCAGCAGCTCGGGACACATCACCGGGGAGCTGTTTTTT
. | TRBJ2-1 | TRBV11-3 | . | CASSPGGGGRSEQFF | TGTGCCAGCAGCCCCGGAGGAGGGGGAAGGAGTGAGCAGTTCTTC
. | TRBJ1-2 | TRBV27 | . | CASSLYGPKSNYGYTF | TGTGCCAGCAGTTTATATGGTCCGAAGAGTAACTATGGCTACACCTTC
. | TRBJ2-5 | TRBV10-3 | . | CAISESTRETQYF | TGTGCCATCAGTGAGTCGACAAGAGAGACCCAGTACTTC
. | TRBJ2-7 | TRBV7-6 | . | CASSNAGDWEQYF | TGTGCCAGCAGCAACGCAGGAGACTGGGAGCAGTACTTC
. | TRBJ2-5 | TRBV7-2 | . | CASSLGRYGGETQYF | TGTGCCAGCAGCTTAGGGAGATACGGCGGAGAGACCCAGTACTTC
. | TRBJ2-1 | TRBV19 | . | CASSMASSHNEQFF | TGTGCCAGTAGTATGGCTTCCTCCCACAATGAGCAGTTCTTC
. | TRBJ1-5 | TRBV27 | . | CASGHGGGQPQHF | TGTGCCAGCGGGCACGGGGGAGGTCAGCCCCAGCATTTT
. | TRBJ2-3 | TRBV7-2 | TRBD2 | CASSLWGLAASTDTQYF | TGTGCCAGCAGCTTATGGGGACTAGCGGCTAGCACAGATACGCAGTATTTT
medium-sized | TRBJ2-7 | TRBV10-2 | . | CASSKSGEQYF | TGCGCCAGCAGTAAGTCCGGCGAGCAGTACTTC
. | TRBJ2-1 | TRBV5-4 | . | CASSLGVSSYNEQFF | TGTGCCAGCAGCTTAGGTGTAAGCTCCTACAATGAGCAGTTCTTC
few | TRBJ1-6 | TRBV6-6 | TRBD1 | CASRIDRGDSPLHF | TGTGCCAGCAGGATCGACAGGGGAGATTCACCCCTCCACTTT
. | TRBJ2-5 | TRBV29-1 | TRBD2 | CSQTSGVEQYF | TGCAGCCAAACTAGCGGGGTTGAACAGTACTTC
. | TRBJ2-7 | TRBV4-3 | TRBD2 | CASSQELAGGRGEQYF | TGCGCCAGCAGCCAGGAACTAGCGGGAGGCCGGGGGGAGCAGTACTTC
. | TRBJ2-5 | TRBV9 | . | CASSGILTSQETQYF | TGTGCCAGCAGCGGCATACTGACTAGTCAAGAGACCCAGTACTTC
. | TRBJ2-5 | TRBV7-9 | . | CASSLASTQETQYF | TGTGCCAGCAGCTTAGCGAGCACTCAAGAGACCCAGTACTTC
. | TRBJ2-1 | TRBV27 | TRBD2 | CASSVTSGAYNEQFF | TGTGCCAGCAGTGTGACTAGCGGGGCTTACAATGAGCAGTTCTTC
once | TRBJ1-2 | TRBV5-1 | TRBD1 | CASSYSGQGDGYTF | TGCGCCAGCAGCTACTCCGGGCAGGGGGATGGCTACACCTTC
. | TRBJ1-4 | TRBV7-2 | . | CASSLAPGEKLFF | TGTGCCAGCAGCTTAGCGCCCGGTGAAAAACTGTTTTTT
. | TRBJ1-4 | TRBV18 | TRBD1 | CASSGDRGEKLFF | TGTGCCAGCTCGGGGGACAGGGGCGAAAAACTGTTTTTT
. | TRBJ2-2 | TRBV27 | TRBD2 | CASSPGLAGYFTGELFF | TGTGCCAGCAGCCCAGGACTAGCGGGCTATTTCACCGGGGAGCTGTTTTTT
. | TRBJ1-2 | TRBV19 | . | CASSIWALGPYGYTF | TGTGCCAGTAGTATATGGGCGCTGGGGCCCTATGGCTACACCTTC
few | TRBJ1-5 | TRBV6-6 | . | CASRRTENQPQHF | TGTGCCAGCAGACGGACGGAAAATCAGCCCCAGCATTTT
. | TRBJ1-1 | TRBV19 | TRBD1 | CASSIARGGTEAFF | TGTGCCAGTAGTATTGCCAGGGGGGGCACTGAAGCTTTCTTT